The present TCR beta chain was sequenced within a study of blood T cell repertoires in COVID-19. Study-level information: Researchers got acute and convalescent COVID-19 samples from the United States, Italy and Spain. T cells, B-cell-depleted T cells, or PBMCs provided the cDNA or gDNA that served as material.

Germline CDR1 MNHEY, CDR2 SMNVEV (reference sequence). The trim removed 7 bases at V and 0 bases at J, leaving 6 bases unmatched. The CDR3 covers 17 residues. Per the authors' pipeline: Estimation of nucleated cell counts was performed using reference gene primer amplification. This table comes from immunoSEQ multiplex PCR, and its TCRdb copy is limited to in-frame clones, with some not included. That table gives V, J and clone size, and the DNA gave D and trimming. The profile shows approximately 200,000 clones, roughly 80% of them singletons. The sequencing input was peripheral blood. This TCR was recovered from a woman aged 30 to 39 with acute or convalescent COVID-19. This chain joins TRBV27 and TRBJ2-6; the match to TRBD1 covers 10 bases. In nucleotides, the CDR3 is TGTGCCAGCACCCCGACAGGGGGCCCCTCTGGGGCCAACGTCCTGACTTTC. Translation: CASTPTGGPSGANVLTF.